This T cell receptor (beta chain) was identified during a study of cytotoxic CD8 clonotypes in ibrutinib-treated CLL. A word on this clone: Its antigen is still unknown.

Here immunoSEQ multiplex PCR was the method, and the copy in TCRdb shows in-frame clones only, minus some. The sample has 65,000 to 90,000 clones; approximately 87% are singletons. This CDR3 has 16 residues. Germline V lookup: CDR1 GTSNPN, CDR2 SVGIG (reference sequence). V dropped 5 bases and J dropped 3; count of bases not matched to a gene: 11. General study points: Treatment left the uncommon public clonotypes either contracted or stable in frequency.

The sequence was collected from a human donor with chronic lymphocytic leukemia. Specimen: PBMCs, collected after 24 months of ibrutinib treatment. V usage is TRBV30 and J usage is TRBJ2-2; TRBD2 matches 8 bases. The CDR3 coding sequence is TGTGCCTGGGGCCGCGGGGGGAGTCCCTACACCGGGGAGCTGTTTTTT. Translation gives CAWGRGGSPYTGELFF.